These 15 T cell receptor beta chains were all obtained from the same sample, sequenced in a study of cytomegalovirus exposure and HLA in healthy donors. Primers for the PCR totalled 60 Vbeta and 13 Jbeta. Sequenced by immunoSEQ multiplex PCR; TCRdb stores in-frame clones only, minus some. The profile covers roughly 110,000 clones, with 60% to 85% appearing a single time and less than 3.5% taken by the ten largest. The sample consisted of PBMCs. Receptors were obtained from a female donor in good health and CMV-seronegative.

The rearrangement links TRBV5-1 to TRBJ2-7; the match to TRBD2 covers 9 bases. With V trimmed by 0 bases and J by 2 bases, 6 bases remained unmatched. The V gene's germline CDR1 is SGHRS and CDR2 YFSETQ. CDR3 size: 16 residues. CDR3 residues: CASSLAGGGATYEQYF. The DNA for the CDR3 is TGCGCCAGCAGCTTGGCGGGCGGGGGGGCTACCTACGAGCAGTACTTC.

The rearrangement uses TRBV18 and TRBJ1-1; the D gene is possibly TRBD1 (6 bases). CDR1 and CDR2 (germline): KGHSH, LQKENI. Deletions cut 2 bases from V and 3 bases from J, with 19 bases between. The CDR3 loop spans 17 amino acids. This CDR3 reads CASSPIESGAAHTEAFF. The CDR3 DNA is TGTGCCAGCTCACCAATCGAATCAGGGGCCGCGCACACTGAAGCTTTCTTT.

The V call is TRBV10-2, the J call TRBJ2-1; perhaps TRBD1 as D (5 bases). This CDR3 comprises 18 residues. V gave up 0 bases and J gave up 2 bases, with 17 bases separating them. In germline, CDR1 is WSHSY, CDR2 SAAADI. In nucleotides, the CDR3 is TGCGCCAGCAGTGAGTCGGATGTAGGGGTGACTGCCTACAATGAGCAGTTCTTC. Its translation is CASSESDVGVTAYNEQFF.

The V and J genes are TRBV19 and TRBJ2-2; 7 nucleotides line up with TRBD1. The CDR3 loop spans 16 amino acids. V lost 3 bases and J lost 3; bases outside the gene matches: 7. Germline values: CDR1 LNHDA, CDR2 SQIVND (reference sequence). CDR3 in amino acids: CASSIPLTGYTGELFF. The CDR3 DNA sequence: TGTGCCAGTAGTATCCCTTTGACAGGGTACACCGGGGAGCTGTTTTTT.

The rearrangement links TRBV5-6 to TRBJ2-6; D uncertain. This CDR3 region has 16 residues. In germline, CDR1 is SGHDT, CDR2 YYEEEE. V dropped 5 bases and J dropped 0 bases, with 12 bases sitting between them. In DNA form, the CDR3 reads TGTGCCAGCAGTTCTTCTTTAGACTCTGGGGCCAACGTCCTGACTTTC. Translated, it gives CASSSSLDSGANVLTF.

This chain uses TRBV27 with TRBJ1-6; D is undetermined. Germline V gene lookup returns CDR1 MNHEY and CDR2 SMNVEV (reference sequence). The CDR3 is made up of 13 amino acids. Trimming shortened V by 8 bases and J by 15 bases, and 20 bases separated the two germline ends. The CDR3 nucleotides are TGTGCCAGCGGCCCTGGAGTACCGAAGGACCTCCACTTT. Translation: CASGPGVPKDLHF.

The chain links TRBV4-1 to TRBJ2-3, with D maybe TRBD1 (6 bases). CDR3 length: 16 residues. V lost 0 bases, J lost 7 bases, and 17 bases lay in between. CDR1 MGHRA and CDR2 YSYEKL come from the germline V gene. This CDR3 is CASSQDRGQGPNTQYF. CDR3 in DNA: TGCGCCAGCAGCCAAGATCGCGGCCAGGGGCCTAATACGCAGTATTTT.

This clone has a handful of counts. The CDR3, as DNA: TGTGCCAGCAGCTTGGTCCAGGGGGCGAGGTCGGGGTCACCCCTCCACTTT. Its protein product is CASSLVQGARSGSPLHF. The chain recombines TRBV5-4 with TRBJ1-6, with 8 bases fitting TRBD1. V was clipped by 0 bases and J by 10 bases; unmatched bases: 12. Looked up from germline, CDR1 is SGHNT and CDR2 is YYREEE (reference sequence). The CDR3 runs 17 residues. Together with reference TRBV5-4 and TRBJ1-6, the CDR3 gives the full variable domain: ETGVTQSPTHLIKTRGQQVTLRCSSQSGHNTVSWYQQALGQGPQFIFQYYREEENGRGNFPPRFSGLQFPNYSSELNVNALELDDSALYLCASSLVQGARSGSPLHFGNGTRLTVT.

The count of this clone is one. One end of the junction varies from germline; a read error may be responsible. This chain joins TRBV7-9 and TRBJ1-1; no clear D. The CDR3 loop spans 12 amino acids. The germline V gene has CDR1 SEHNR and CDR2 FQNEAQ (reference sequence). The CDR3 nucleotides are TGTTCCAGCAGCCCGGGAGACACTGAAGCTTTCTTT. Translated: CSSSPGDTEAFF.

This clone was observed a single time. CDR3 residues: CASSIPGQGNGEQYF. The CDR3 coding sequence is TGTGCCAGTAGTATACCGGGACAGGGAAACGGCGAGCAGTACTTC. The gene calls are TRBV19 and TRBJ2-7, with TRBD1 identical over 9 bases. From germline, CDR1 is LNHDA and CDR2 SQIVND (reference sequence). V dropped 2 bases and J dropped 6; count of bases not matched to a gene: 8. There are 15 residues in the CDR3.

The rearrangement joins TRBV5-6 to TRBJ1-4, with 7 bases matching TRBD1. Germline CDR1 SGHDT, CDR2 YYEEEE. The CDR3 loop spans 17 amino acids. After removal of 4 bases from V and 11 bases from J, the junction contained 20 bases not matched to a gene. CDR3 loop: CASSQVTQQGRRAKLFF. The CDR3, as DNA: TGTGCCAGCAGCCAAGTAACCCAACAGGGGCGGAGGGCTAAACTGTTTTTT.

The chain combines TRBV7-8 with TRBJ2-3; a possible D gene is TRBD2 (5 bases). The CDR3 consists of 17 residues. CDR1 and CDR2 from the germline V gene are SGHVS and FQNEAQ. The V gene lost 2 bases and the J gene lost 2 bases, with 17 bases spanning the gap. The CDR3 sequence: CASSLFTNTRNTDTQYF. In DNA form, the CDR3 reads TGTGCCAGCAGCTTATTCACGAATACTAGGAACACAGATACGCAGTATTTT.

The rearrangement joins TRBV2 to TRBJ2-7; D is perhaps TRBD1 (5 bases). V was trimmed by 6 bases and J by 3 bases, leaving 18 bases between them. The CDR3 contains 15 residues. Germline V gene data show CDR1 as SNHLY and CDR2 as FYNNEI. As DNA, the CDR3 is TGTGCCAGCAGGGACGGACAAAGTTTAGACTACGAGCAGTACTTC. It translates to CASRDGQSLDYEQYF.

The gene calls are TRBV5-1 and TRBJ2-7; 8 bases are a match to TRBD1. There are 14 residues in the CDR3. Germline V gives CDR1 SGHRS, CDR2 YFSETQ. The V gene end was trimmed by 5 bases and the J gene end by 5 bases; junction bases not matched to a gene: 9. This CDR3 is CASRSGTGHHEQYF. The CDR3 DNA reads as TGCGCCAGCAGGTCCGGGACAGGTCACCACGAGCAGTACTTC.

CDR3 amino acids: CSVWAGGFSTEAFF. Here the CDR3 DNA reads TGCAGCGTTTGGGCAGGGGGATTCAGCACTGAAGCTTTCTTT. This chain uses TRBV29-1 with TRBJ1-1; 7 bases fit TRBD1. The CDR3 has 14 amino acids. Germline V CDR1 and CDR2: SQVTM, ANQGSEA. Germline trimming cut 5 bases from V and 4 bases from J; bases unmatched to any gene: 10.